The next 3 T cell receptor beta chains were all read from a single sample in a study of beta chain features in type 1 diabetes. The study, taken as a whole, reports: When Type 1 diabetes patients were examined, their TCRB CDR3s proved moderately but significantly shorter in all four CD4+ subsets.

Reverse transcribing all isolated RNA meant expressed TCRB transcripts were sequenced. TCRdb's table, derived via immunoSEQ multiplex PCR, lists solely in-frame clones and lacks some. Counted here are about 120,000 clones, about 15% occurring once; the ten biggest clones make up 2% to 3%. These receptors' antigens are unknown. The material sequenced was central memory CD4+ T cells from blood. The receptors shown here come from a man between 25 and 39 years old with type 1 diabetes.

This clone turned up a few times. The V call is TRBV29-1, the J call TRBJ1-2, with a possible D match to TRBD1 (5 bases). Germline V gene lookup returns CDR1 SQVTM and CDR2 ANQGSEA. Deletions cut 1 base from V and 2 bases from J, with 11 bases between. The CDR3 is 14 amino acids. CDR3 DNA sequence: TGCAGCGTTGAAGGAATTCAGGGCAACTATGGCTACACCTTC. It specifies CSVEGIQGNYGYTF.

About this clone: A read error may be the cause here, since a much bigger clone is one base away. Other DNA sequences of this sample code for an identical CDR3. The rearrangement links TRBV4-2 to TRBJ2-5, with D perhaps given as TRBD1 or TRBD2 (6 bases each). The CDR3 extends over 15 amino acids. The V end lost 1 base, the J end lost 5 bases, and 14 bases lay between the germline ends. Germline-derived CDR1 and CDR2 are LGHNA and YNFKEQ. The CDR3 reads CASSQAGARGETQYF. The DNA for the CDR3 is TGTGCCAGCAGCCAAGCAGGGGCTCGGGGGGAGACCCAGTACTTC.

The chain links TRBV7-3 to TRBJ2-3; no clear D gene. The CDR3 is made up of 15 amino acids. The V gene lost 4 bases and the J gene lost 4 bases, with 15 bases spanning the gap. Germline V gene lookup returns CDR1 SGHTA and CDR2 FQGTGA. CDR3 residues: CASSSYPSDPDTQYF. The CDR3 DNA follows: TGTGCCAGCAGCTCCTACCCCAGCGACCCAGATACGCAGTATTTT.